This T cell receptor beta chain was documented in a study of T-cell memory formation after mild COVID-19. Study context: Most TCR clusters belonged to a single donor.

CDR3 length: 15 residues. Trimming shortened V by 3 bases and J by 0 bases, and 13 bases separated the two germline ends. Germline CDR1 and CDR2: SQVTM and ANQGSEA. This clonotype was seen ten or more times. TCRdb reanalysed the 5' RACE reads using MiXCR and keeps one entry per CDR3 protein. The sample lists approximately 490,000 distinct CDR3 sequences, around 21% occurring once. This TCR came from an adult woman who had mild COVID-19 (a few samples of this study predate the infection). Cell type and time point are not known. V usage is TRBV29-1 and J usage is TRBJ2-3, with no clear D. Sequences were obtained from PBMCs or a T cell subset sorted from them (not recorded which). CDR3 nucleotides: TGCAGCGTTGATTCGGCGGAAGATAGCACAGATACGCAGTATTTT. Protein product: CSVDSAEDSTDTQYF.